This T cell receptor beta chain was captured in a study of blood T cell repertoires in COVID-19. A single count supports this clone. Repertoires were generated with immunoSEQ multiplex PCR, while TCRdb's copy carries only in-frame clones and drops some. The data hold approximately 290,000 clones, with 80% to 85% observed a single time. This sequence was found in a person in their 70s with COVID-19, enrolled during active disease. The sample was peripheral blood.

The CDR3 coding sequence is TGTGCCAGCAGTCCCCGGGACAGATTCACTAGCAATCAGCCCCAGCATTTT. It translates to CASSPRDRFTSNQPQHF. The chain uses TRBV28 and TRBJ1-5; TRBD1 matches 7 bases. The CDR3 has 17 residues. The junction had 10 bases not matched to a gene; V was cut back by 5 bases and J by 0 bases. Germline CDR1 MDHEN, CDR2 SYDVKM.